This T cell receptor (beta chain) appears in the sequencing data of a study of blood T cell repertoires in COVID-19. Original analysis: Amplification from reference gene primers served as the basis for estimated nucleated cell counts. Method: immunoSEQ multiplex PCR; TCRdb's copy keeps in-frame clones and lacks some. The DNA was the basis for D and trimming; V, J and clone size are from that table. The sample has 200,000 or so clones, almost 85% seen once. The J segment lost 1 base and the V segment lost 6 bases, leaving 5 bases of the junction unmatched. CDR3 size: 14 residues. Germline CDR1 reads ENHRY; CDR2 reads SYGVKD.

The sample comprised peripheral blood. This TCR was recovered from a human donor with acute or convalescent COVID-19. The donor label of this sample is uncertain. The V gene is TRBV10-3, the J gene TRBJ2-7; 8 bases are shared with TRBD1. This CDR3 is CAISSGTGSYEQYF. CDR3 sequence (DNA): TGTGCCATCAGCTCCGGGACAGGATCCTACGAGCAGTACTTC.